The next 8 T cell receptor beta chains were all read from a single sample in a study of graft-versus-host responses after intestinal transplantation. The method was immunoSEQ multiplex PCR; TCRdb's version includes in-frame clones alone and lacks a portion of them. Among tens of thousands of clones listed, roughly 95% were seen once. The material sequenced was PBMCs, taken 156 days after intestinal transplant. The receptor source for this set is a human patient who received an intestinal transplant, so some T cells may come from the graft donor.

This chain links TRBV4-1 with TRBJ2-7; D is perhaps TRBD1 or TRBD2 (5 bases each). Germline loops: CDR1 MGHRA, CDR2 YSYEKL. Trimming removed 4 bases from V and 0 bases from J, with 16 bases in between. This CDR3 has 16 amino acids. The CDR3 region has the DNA TGCGCCAGCAGCCCGTATGGGGGATCCAGCTCCTACGAGCAGTACTTC. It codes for CASSPYGGSSSYEQYF.

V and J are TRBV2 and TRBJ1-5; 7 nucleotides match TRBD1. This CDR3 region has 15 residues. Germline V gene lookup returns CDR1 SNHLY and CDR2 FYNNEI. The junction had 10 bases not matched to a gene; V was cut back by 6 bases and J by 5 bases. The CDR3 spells CASSPPDRFHQPQHF. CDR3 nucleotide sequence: TGTGCCAGCAGCCCCCCGGACAGGTTTCATCAGCCCCAGCATTTT.

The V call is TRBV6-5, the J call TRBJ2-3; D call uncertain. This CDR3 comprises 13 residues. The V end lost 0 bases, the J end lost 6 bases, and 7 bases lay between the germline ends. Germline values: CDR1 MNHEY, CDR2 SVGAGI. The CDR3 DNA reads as TGTGCCAGCAGTTACTCGGGTCCGGATACGCAGTATTTT. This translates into CASSYSGPDTQYF.

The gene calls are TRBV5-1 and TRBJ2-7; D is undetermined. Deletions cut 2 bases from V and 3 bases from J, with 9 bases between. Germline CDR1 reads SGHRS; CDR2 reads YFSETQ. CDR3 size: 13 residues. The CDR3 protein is CASSLRTDYEQYF. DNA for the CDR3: TGCGCCAGCAGCTTACGGACCGACTACGAGCAGTACTTC.

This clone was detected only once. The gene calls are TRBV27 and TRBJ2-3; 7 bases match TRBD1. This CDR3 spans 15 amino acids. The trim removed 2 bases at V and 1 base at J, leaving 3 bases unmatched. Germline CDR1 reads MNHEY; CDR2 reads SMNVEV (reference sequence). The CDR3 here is CASSLRGQGTDTQYF. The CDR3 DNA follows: TGTGCCAGCAGTTTACGCGGACAGGGCACAGATACGCAGTATTTT.

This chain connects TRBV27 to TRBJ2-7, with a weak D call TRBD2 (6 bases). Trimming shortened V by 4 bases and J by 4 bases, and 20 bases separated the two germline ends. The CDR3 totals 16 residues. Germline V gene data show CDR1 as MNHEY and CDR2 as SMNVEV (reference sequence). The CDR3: CASSSFPTRDLYEQYF. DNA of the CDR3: TGTGCCAGCAGTTCTTTCCCGACTAGGGATTTATACGAGCAGTACTTC.

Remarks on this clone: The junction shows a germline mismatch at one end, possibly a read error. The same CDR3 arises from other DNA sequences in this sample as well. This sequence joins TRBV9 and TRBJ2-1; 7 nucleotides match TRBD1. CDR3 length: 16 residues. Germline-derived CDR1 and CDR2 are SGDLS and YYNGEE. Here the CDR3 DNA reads TGCGCCAGCAGCTCGACAGGGTCTCTCTCTGAGAATGAGCAGTTCTTC. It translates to CASSSTGSLSENEQFF. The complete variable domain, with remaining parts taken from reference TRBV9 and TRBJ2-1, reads DSGVTQTPKHLITATGQRVTLRCSPRSGDLSVYWYQQSLDQGLQFLIQYYNGEERAKGNILERFSAQQFPDLHSELNLSSLELGDSALYFCASSSTGSLSENEQFFGPGTRLTVL.

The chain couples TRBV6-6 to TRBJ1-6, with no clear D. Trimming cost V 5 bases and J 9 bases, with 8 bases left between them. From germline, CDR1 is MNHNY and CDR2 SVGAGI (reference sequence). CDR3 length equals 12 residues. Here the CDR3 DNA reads TGTGCCAGCAGTGGTTTAGGTTCACCCCTCCACTTT. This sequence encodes CASSGLGSPLHF.